This is a list of T cell receptor beta chains from one sample in a study of T cell responses to AZD1222 COVID-19 vaccine. Some clones are missing from TCRdb's copy, which holds only in-frame ones; the method was immunoSEQ multiplex PCR. The top ten hold over 1.5% of the sample, which has roughly 160,000 clones, around 90% seen once. Sequences were derived from peripheral blood, sampled on day 0 of AZD1222 vaccination. All receptors come from an adult in good health. Both conserved end residues are part of each CDR3. The D gene is left open where the match is weak. Size is omitted from some rows. Given values are once, few, many or a class for expanded clones.

13,TRBV7-8,.,.,TRBJ1-5,CASSLVRFQPQHF,TGTGCCAGCAGCTTAGTTCGTTTCCAGCCCCAGCATTTT
15,TRBV27,.,.,TRBJ1-5,CASSSLPMGNQPQHF,TGTGCCAGCAGTTCCCTCCCCATGGGCAATCAGCCCCAGCATTTT
16,TRBV19,few,.,TRBJ1-3,CASKVGAADSGNTIYF,TGTGCCAGTAAGGTTGGGGCGGCGGACTCTGGAAACACCATATATTTT
13,TRBV13,.,.,TRBJ1-5,CASSKRLNQPQHF,TGTGCCAGCAGCAAAAGACTCAATCAGCCCCAGCATTTT
14,TRBV7-8,.,TRBD1,TRBJ2-5,CASSTRTGLETQYF,TGTGCCAGCAGCACTAGGACAGGCCTGGAGACCCAGTACTTC
13,TRBV12-5,.,.,TRBJ2-7,CASGLDASYEQYF,TGTGCTAGTGGTTTGGACGCGTCCTACGAGCAGTACTTC
16,TRBV6-5,.,TRBD2,TRBJ2-1,CASSLASGPPYNEQFF,TGTGCCAGCAGTTTGGCTAGCGGACCCCCTTACAATGAGCAGTTCTTC
16,TRBV9,.,TRBD2,TRBJ2-7,CASSVSGGAPSYEQYF,TGTGCCAGCAGCGTAAGCGGGGGGGCCCCCTCCTACGAGCAGTACTTC
13,TRBV7-8,once,.,TRBJ2-5,CASSSGPQETQYF,TGTGCCAGCAGCTCGGGACCCCAAGAGACCCAGTACTTC
14,TRBV27,.,.,TRBJ1-2,CASSLGGPQGGYTF,TGTGCCAGCAGTTTAGGGGGGCCCCAAGGAGGCTACACCTTC
12,TRBV30,.,TRBD1,TRBJ2-7,CAWSVQGNEQYF,TGTGCCTGGAGTGTACAGGGGAACGAGCAGTACTTC
13,TRBV6-4,.,.,TRBJ2-2,CASQGTNTGELFF,TGTGCCAGTCAGGGGACGAACACCGGGGAGCTGTTTTTT
14,TRBV6-5,.,.,TRBJ2-4,CAHTDRLAKNIQYF,TGTGCCCACACGGACCGACTAGCCAAAAACATTCAGTACTTC
14,TRBV5-1,once,.,TRBJ2-5,CASSHRGYQETQYF,TGCGCCAGCAGCCATAGGGGCTACCAAGAGACCCAGTACTTC
19,TRBV18,once,TRBD2,TRBJ2-2,CASSPPGLAGGGSGRELFF,TGTGCCAGCTCACCACCGGGACTAGCGGGAGGAGGGAGTGGCCGGGAGCTGTTTTTT
14,TRBV6-5,few,.,TRBJ2-4,CASSSAGSKNIQYF,TGTGCCAGCAGTTCTGCTGGGAGCAAAAACATTCAGTACTTC
14,TRBV7-3,.,TRBD2,TRBJ2-5,CASSPSGGKETQYF,TGTGCCAGCAGCCCCAGCGGGGGCAAAGAGACCCAGTACTTC
15,TRBV4-2,.,.,TRBJ2-1,CASSQDALAYNEQFF,TGTGCCAGCAGCCAAGATGCGCTAGCTTACAATGAGCAGTTCTTC
15,TRBV27,.,.,TRBJ1-2,CASSWSADSNYGYTF,TGTGCCAGCAGTTGGTCGGCAGATTCTAACTATGGCTACACCTTC
15,TRBV11-2,once,TRBD1,TRBJ2-7,CASSLVRQGTYEQYF,TGTGCCAGCAGCTTAGTCAGACAGGGCACCTACGAGCAGTACTTC
13,TRBV12-3/TRBV12-4,.,.,TRBJ2-1,CASSNEPGYEQFF,TGTGCCAGCAGTAACGAGCCGGGGTATGAGCAGTTCTTC
13,TRBV6-5,.,TRBD1,TRBJ1-2,CASSRLQGHGYTF,TGTGCCAGCTCCAGACTACAGGGGCATGGCTACACCTTC
12,TRBV28,.,.,TRBJ1-5,CASFGGVQPQHF,TGTGCCTCCTTTGGGGGCGTCCAGCCCCAGCATTTT
13,TRBV9,.,.,TRBJ1-2,CASSVGGGYGYTF,TGTGCCAGCAGCGTAGGTGGAGGGTATGGCTACACCTTC
16,TRBV11-2,.,TRBD1,TRBJ2-1,CASSPTGGFTYNEQFF,TGTGCCAGCAGCCCGACAGGGGGATTCACCTACAATGAGCAGTTCTTC
14,TRBV18,.,TRBD1,TRBJ2-5,CASSPGQDQETQYF,TGTGCCAGCTCACCCGGACAGGACCAAGAGACCCAGTACTTC
14,TRBV7-9,.,.,TRBJ2-7,CASNFPLGGDEQYF,TGTGCCAGCAACTTCCCGCTAGGAGGCGACGAGCAGTACTTC
13,TRBV6-5,.,TRBD2,TRBJ2-7,CASRTSGSSEQYF,TGTGCCAGCAGGACTAGCGGGAGCAGCGAGCAGTACTTC